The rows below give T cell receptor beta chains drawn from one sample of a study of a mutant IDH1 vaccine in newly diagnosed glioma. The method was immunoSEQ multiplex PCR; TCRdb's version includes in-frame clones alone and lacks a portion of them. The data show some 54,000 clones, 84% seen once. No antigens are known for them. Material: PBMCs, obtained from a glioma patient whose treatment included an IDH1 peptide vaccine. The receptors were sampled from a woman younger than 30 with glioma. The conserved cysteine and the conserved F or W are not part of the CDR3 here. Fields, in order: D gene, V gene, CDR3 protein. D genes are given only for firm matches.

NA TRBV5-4 ASSLWGAAYEQY
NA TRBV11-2 ASSLGTYGYT
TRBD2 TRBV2 AWSGAGPGGEETQY
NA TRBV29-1 SVGPSLYGYT
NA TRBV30 AWSAGALGQY
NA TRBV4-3 ASSQDGQQSKLF
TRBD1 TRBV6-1 ASRDRAFTEAF
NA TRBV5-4 ASSFGHLYGYT
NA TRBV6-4 ASSSGGDNSEAF
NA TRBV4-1 ASSHLVESGNYGYT
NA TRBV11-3 ASSLVGGEYEQY
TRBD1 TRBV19 ASSMPGLGTGSSYEQY
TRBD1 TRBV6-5 ASSRGTGFSYEQY
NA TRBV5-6 ASNPGRTDTQY
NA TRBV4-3 ASSPGWGADTGELF
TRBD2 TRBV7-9 ASSFSGGAYNEQF